Presented here are 30 T cell receptor beta chains from one specimen sequenced in a study of blood T cells in healthy people across ages. For the second PCR, which ran for roughly 7 to 11 cycles, a sample-barcoded 5' primer and a J-beta primer mix were used. A single record per CDR3 protein comes from TCRdb applying MiXCR to the 5' RACE reads. The sample consists of some 1 million distinct CDR3 sequences, 35% to 50% of them appearing once. Sequencing input: blood. Receptor source: an older woman in good health.

The chain has TRBV14 and TRBJ2-3; TRBD1 agrees at 8 bases. V was clipped by 6 bases and J by 2 bases; unmatched bases: 7. The germline CDR1 and CDR2 sequences are SGHDN and FVKESK. There are 15 residues in the CDR3. CDR3 in DNA: TGTGCCAGCAGAAATACAGGGGGGACCACAGATACGCAGTATTTT. Its translation is CASRNTGGTTDTQYF.

CDR3 DNA: TGTGCCAGCAGCGACGGACTAGCGGGCGGCGTGCAGTACTTC. Translating gives CASSDGLAGGVQYF. V usage is TRBV7-9 and J usage is TRBJ2-5; TRBD2 agrees at 11 bases. The CDR3 is 14 amino acids. The junction had 10 bases not matched to a gene; V was cut back by 5 bases and J by 11 bases. Germline loops: CDR1 SEHNR, CDR2 FQNEAQ (reference sequence).

This clonotype turned up a few times. The J gene is TRBJ2-4, the V gene TRBV27; D unresolved. The end of the DNA fits TRBJ2-7 better, so the J call may be wrong. This CDR3 comprises 13 residues. Germline V lookup: CDR1 MNHEY, CDR2 SMNVEV (reference sequence). The CDR3 spells CASCIAVGNEQYF. The CDR3 DNA follows: TGTGCCAGCTGTATTGCGGTTGGCAACGAGCAGTACTTC.

This clonotype was found once. The gene calls are TRBV6-6 and TRBJ1-6; no definite D call. CDR1 and CDR2 from the germline V gene are MNHNY and SVGAGI (reference sequence). The CDR3 sequence is 12 residues long. Trimming removed 5 bases at V and 9 bases at J, with 8 bases between. CDR3 protein: CASSRFSSPLHF. In nucleotides, the CDR3 is TGTGCCAGCAGTCGCTTTAGTTCACCCCTCCACTTT.

The rearrangement links TRBV28 to TRBJ2-1, with 10 bases fitting TRBD2. CDR1 is MDHEN, CDR2 SYDVKM, per germline. Losses at the gene ends were 2 bases for V and 8 bases for J; bases not matched to a gene: 9. The CDR3 has 16 residues. This CDR3 is CASSLVGASGSDEQFF. CDR3 in DNA: TGTGCCAGCAGTTTAGTAGGTGCTAGCGGGAGCGATGAGCAGTTCTTC.

The genes are TRBV27 and TRBJ2-5; TRBD2 aligns across 9 bases. Unmatched junction bases numbered 8, after V lost 8 bases and J lost 1 base. Germline CDR1 is MNHEY and CDR2 is SMNVEV (reference sequence). The CDR3 runs to 15 residues. The CDR3: CASGTEREVQETQYF. In DNA, the CDR3 is TGTGCCAGCGGAACCGAGCGGGAGGTCCAAGAGACCCAGTACTTC.

The chain links TRBV5-1 to TRBJ2-5; a possible D gene is TRBD2 (5 bases). The germline gives CDR1 SGHRS, CDR2 YFSETQ. With 4 bases removed from V and 13 bases from J, the gap between germline ends came to 17 bases. The CDR3 loop spans 12 amino acids. CDR3 amino acids: CASSPAGGVGYF. The DNA for the CDR3 is TGCGCCAGCAGCCCCGCGGGTGGGGTTGGGTACTTC.

The gene calls are TRBV7-2 and TRBJ2-7; 7 nucleotides agree with TRBD1. Germline lookup yields CDR1 SGHTA and CDR2 FQGNSA. CDR3 length equals 14 residues. The V and J ends lost 4 bases and 1 base, in that order; junction bases with no gene match: 4. The CDR3 DNA reads as TGTGCCAGCAGCTACGGGACAGCTTCCTACGAGCAGTACTTC. The encoded protein is CASSYGTASYEQYF.

This rearrangement joins TRBV6-5 to TRBJ2-4; D possibly matches TRBD1 or TRBD2 (5 bases each). V was shortened by 6 bases and J by 0 bases, with 12 bases between the two germline ends. Germline V gives CDR1 MNHEY, CDR2 SVGAGI. The CDR3 totals 15 residues. As DNA, the CDR3 is TGTGCCAGCAGCCCGGGACGTAGAGCCAAAAACATTCAGTACTTC. Its translation: CASSPGRRAKNIQYF.

The V call is TRBV24-1, the J call TRBJ2-1; a possible D gene is TRBD1 (5 bases). The CDR3 has 14 residues. Germline CDR1 reads KGHDR; CDR2 reads SFDVKD. V was shortened by 3 bases and J by 2 bases, with 7 bases between the two germline ends. In DNA form, the CDR3 reads TGTGCCACCAGTGATACGACAGCCTACAATGAGCAGTTCTTC. Encoded protein: CATSDTTAYNEQFF.

The chain combines TRBV12-3 or TRBV12-4 with TRBJ2-7, with 9 bases fitting TRBD1. The CDR3 totals 17 residues. With V trimmed by 3 bases and J by 3 bases, 12 bases remained unmatched. CDR3 in DNA: TGTGCCAGCAGTTTTGGATTGTGGGACAGGGTTAACTACGAGCAGTACTTC. Translation gives CASSFGLWDRVNYEQYF.

This clonotype was recorded at least ten times. V is TRBV4-2 and J is TRBJ2-5; 9 positions match TRBD1. V lost 0 bases and J lost 0; bases outside the gene matches: 8. Germline V gene lookup returns CDR1 LGHNA and CDR2 YNFKEQ. This CDR3 has 18 residues. The CDR3 nucleotides are TGTGCCAGCAGCCAAGATGTCCCCCGGGACAGGGACCAAGAGACCCAGTACTTC. This gives the protein CASSQDVPRDRDQETQYF.

CDR3 region: CSAPHHSGRGEQYF. CDR3 bases: TGCAGTGCTCCCCACCACAGCGGGAGGGGAGAGCAGTACTTC. The J gene is TRBJ2-4, the V gene TRBV20-1; 10 bases fit TRBD2. Per germline, CDR1 DFQATT and CDR2 SNEGSKA (reference sequence). The CDR3 runs to 14 residues. V was clipped by 5 bases and J by 13 bases; unmatched bases: 14.

V and J are TRBV27 and TRBJ2-4; no firm D call. V was clipped by 5 bases and J by 0 bases, with 14 bases between them. From germline, CDR1 is MNHEY and CDR2 SMNVEV (reference sequence). The CDR3 consists of 16 residues. The CDR3 is CASSTHLSLAKNIQYF. The CDR3 DNA is TGTGCCAGCAGTACACACCTGTCCTTAGCCAAAAACATTCAGTACTTC.

In its sample, this clonotype was seen once. The CDR3 region has the DNA TGCGCCAGCCGGGGAAGCGGGGGGGCCGGTTACAATGAGCAGTTCTTC. It is translated as CASRGSGGAGYNEQFF. The V gene is TRBV5-1, the J gene TRBJ2-1; 10 bases line up with TRBD2. The length of the CDR3 is 16 residues. The V and J ends lost 7 bases and 4 bases, in that order; junction bases with no gene match: 11. Germline CDR1 reads SGHRS; CDR2 reads YFSETQ.

This sequence joins TRBV4-2 and TRBJ2-3; D possibly corresponds to TRBD2 (6 bases). V was shortened by 0 bases and J by 4 bases, with 17 bases between the two germline ends. This CDR3 is 17 amino acids long. The germline V gene has CDR1 LGHNA and CDR2 YNFKEQ. The CDR3 bases are TGTGCCAGCAGCCAAGATGAAGAGACTAGATTAGCAGATACGCAGTATTTT. It translates to CASSQDEETRLADTQYF.

As regards this clonotype: A read error may account for a junction end that differs from germline. V is TRBV12-5 and J is TRBJ1-2; 7 bases align to TRBD1. Germline loops: CDR1 LGHNT, CDR2 FRNRAP. The CDR3 spans 13 residues. The DNA for the CDR3 is TGCGCTAGTGGATCCGGGACAGTACGAGGCTACACCTTC. This codes for CASGSGTVRGYTF.

This clonotype has a single count. This sequence joins TRBV3-1 and TRBJ1-6; 7 nucleotides align to TRBD1. Looked up from germline, CDR1 is LGHDT and CDR2 is YNNKEL (reference sequence). V lost 1 base to trimming and J lost 9 bases; unmatched junction nucleotides: 9. This CDR3 region has 16 residues. CDR3 nucleotide sequence: TGTGCCAGCAGCCAAGGTAATTCAGGGGGAAGTTCACCCCTCCACTTT. This sequence encodes CASSQGNSGGSSPLHF.

The rearrangement uses TRBV10-3 and TRBJ2-3; weak D call: TRBD2 (6 bases). Trimming took off 10 bases at V and 0 bases at J, with 17 bases between the two ends. The CDR3 runs 15 residues. CDR1 is ENHRY and CDR2 is SYGVKD in the germline V gene. The chain's CDR3 is CATRQGGISTDTQYF. The CDR3 coding sequence is TGTGCCACCCGTCAAGGCGGGATTAGCACAGATACGCAGTATTTT.

The J gene is TRBJ2-3, the V gene TRBV9, with 13 bases lining up with TRBD2. Germline V gene lookup returns CDR1 SGDLS and CDR2 YYNGEE. With 4 bases clipped from V and 1 base from J, the junction kept 15 bases outside the gene matches. This CDR3 spans 20 amino acids. CDR3 sequence reads: CASSSPPGLAGAPRTDTQYF. CDR3 DNA sequence: TGTGCCAGCAGCTCCCCCCCCGGACTAGCGGGAGCCCCGCGCACAGATACGCAGTATTTT. The full variable domain, completed using reference TRBV9 and TRBJ2-3, is DSGVTQTPKHLITATGQRVTLRCSPRSGDLSVYWYQQSLDQGLQFLIQYYNGEERAKGNILERFSAQQFPDLHSELNLSSLELGDSALYFCASSSPPGLAGAPRTDTQYFGPGTRLTVL.

CDR3 protein: CSANLAGVGEQFF. CDR3 nucleotide sequence: TGCAGTGCTAATCTAGCGGGAGTTGGAGAGCAGTTCTTC. The rearrangement uses TRBV20-1 and TRBJ2-1, with TRBD2 matching over 10 bases. V was clipped by 4 bases and J by 10 bases; unmatched bases: 7. This CDR3 region has 13 residues. Germline V gene lookup returns CDR1 DFQATT and CDR2 SNEGSKA (reference sequence).

The J gene is TRBJ2-2, the V gene TRBV6-5, with D possibly called TRBD1 or TRBD2 (6 bases each). Germline loops: CDR1 MNHEY, CDR2 SVGAGI. V shed 1 base and J shed 4 bases, with 22 bases lying between them. The CDR3 totals 19 residues. Here the CDR3 reads CASSYYGSGRGRGTGELFF. The CDR3, as DNA: TGTGCCAGCAGTTACTACGGGAGTGGCAGGGGCCGGGGCACCGGGGAGCTGTTTTTT.

This clonotype was picked up a small number of times. The chain combines TRBV25-1 with TRBJ2-7; D possibly corresponds to TRBD1 (7 bases). The CDR3 runs 16 residues. Germline assignment: CDR1 MGHDK and CDR2 SYGVNS. With 3 bases removed from V and 3 bases from J, the gap between germline ends came to 18 bases. The chain's CDR3 is CASSDPRRGDHYEQYF. The CDR3 nucleotides read TGTGCCAGCAGTGACCCACGCAGGGGGGATCACTACGAGCAGTACTTC.

This clonotype was picked up a small number of times. The chain uses TRBV7-8 and TRBJ2-7; a weak D match, TRBD1 (6 bases). CDR1 SGHVS and CDR2 FQNEAQ come from the germline V gene. The CDR3 runs to 13 residues. Deletions cut 10 bases from V and 1 base from J, with 14 bases between. The CDR3 loop reads CATRSGDSYEQYF. DNA for the CDR3: TGTGCCACCAGATCAGGGGATTCCTACGAGCAGTACTTC. The whole variable domain, filled in from reference TRBV7-8 and TRBJ2-7, reads GAGVSQSPRYKVAKRGQDVALRCDPISGHVSLFWYQQALGQGPEFLTYFQNEAQLDKSGLPSDRFFAERPEGSVSTLKIQRTQQEDSAVYLCATRSGDSYEQYFGPGTRLTVT.

This clonotype was counted between two and nine times. This chain connects TRBV9 to TRBJ2-7; 9 nucleotides align to TRBD2. The CDR3 has 15 residues. Germline values: CDR1 SGDLS, CDR2 YYNGEE. Losses at the gene ends were 2 bases for V and 0 bases for J; bases not matched to a gene: 3. CDR3 sequence reads: CASSVLSGSSYEQYF. The CDR3 region has the DNA TGTGCCAGCAGCGTGCTTAGCGGGAGCTCCTACGAGCAGTACTTC.

J is TRBJ1-2 and V is TRBV11-2, with 7 bases identical to TRBD1. CDR1 is SGHAT and CDR2 is FQNNGV in the germline V gene. This CDR3 region has 16 residues. V dropped 5 bases and J dropped 6; count of bases not matched to a gene: 15. Here the CDR3 DNA reads TGTGCCAGCAGCCCCCTGAGACAGGGAATAGGGGATGGCTACACCTTC. Its translation: CASSPLRQGIGDGYTF. Together with reference TRBV11-2 and TRBJ1-2, the CDR3 gives the full variable domain: EAGVAQSPRYKIIEKRQSVAFWCNPISGHATLYWYQQILGQGPKLLIQFQNNGVVDDSQLPKDRFSAERLKGVDSTLKIQPAKLEDSAVYLCASSPLRQGIGDGYTFGSGTRLTVV.

This sequence joins TRBV29-1 and TRBJ2-1, with TRBD1 matching 10 bases. The V gene end was trimmed by 5 bases and the J gene end by 7 bases; junction bases not matched to a gene: 11. This CDR3 comprises 15 residues. The germline CDR1 and CDR2 sequences are SQVTM and ANQGSEA. In DNA form, the CDR3 reads TGCAGCGTTTTGCGGGCGGGACAGGGGTGGAATGAGCAGTTCTTC. Translation gives CSVLRAGQGWNEQFF.

The V gene is TRBV5-4, the J gene TRBJ1-2; D remains unclear. V shed 2 bases and J shed 4 bases, with 15 bases lying between them. In germline, CDR1 is SGHNT, CDR2 YYREEE (reference sequence). The CDR3 is made up of 15 amino acids. CDR3 nucleotides: TGTGCCAGCAGCTTATTGGAATCCGCCCGCTATGGCTACACCTTC. Protein: CASSLLESARYGYTF. Filled out from reference TRBV5-4 and TRBJ1-2, the complete variable domain reads ETGVTQSPTHLIKTRGQQVTLRCSSQSGHNTVSWYQQALGQGPQFIFQYYREEENGRGNFPPRFSGLQFPNYSSELNVNALELDDSALYLCASSLLESARYGYTFGSGTRLTVV.

V usage is TRBV20-1 and J usage is TRBJ1-4; D gene uncertain. Germline V gene sequence: CDR1 DFQATT, CDR2 SNEGSKA (reference sequence). The CDR3 consists of 15 residues. The V end lost 2 bases, the J end lost 4 bases, and 14 bases lay between the germline ends. In nucleotides, the CDR3 is TGCAGTGCTAGACCGGCCGGACGGAATAATGAAAAACTGTTTTTT. It codes for CSARPAGRNNEKLFF.

This clonotype was detected only once. This chain links TRBV4-2 with TRBJ2-4; D is perhaps TRBD1 (6 bases). The V end was cut by 4 bases, the J end by 0 bases, with 31 bases between. The CDR3 sequence is 22 residues long. CDR1 is LGHNA, CDR2 YNFKEQ, per germline. The CDR3 sequence is CASSLTGTEGVGALLAKNIQYF. As DNA, the CDR3 is TGTGCCAGCAGCCTAACGGGGACCGAGGGGGTTGGGGCTCTTCTAGCCAAAAACATTCAGTACTTC.